This TCR beta chain was sequenced in a study of cytomegalovirus exposure and HLA in healthy donors. Study-level results: When analyzed later, the rates of TCR association showed variation by HLA locus, with DRB1 the most and HLA-C the fewest. Within an earlier analysis, most TCR beta V segments proved productive either about 87% or about 30% of the time. Association with HLA alleles at 0.05 false discovery rate was found for roughly 17,000 TCR beta sequences in a later analysis.

Both 60 Vbeta primers and 13 Jbeta primers went into the PCR. Repertoires were generated with immunoSEQ multiplex PCR, while TCRdb's copy carries only in-frame clones and drops some. The sample holds 120,000 or so clones, less than 85% seen once. Comment on this clone: Its antigen is currently unknown.

The CDR3 totals 15 residues. Per germline, CDR1 SGDLS and CDR2 YYNGEE. Trimming removed 7 bases at V and 0 bases at J, with 11 bases between. Input material: PBMCs. The TCR was taken from a man aged 45-60 years in good health and CMV-seropositive. The rearrangement joins TRBV9 to TRBJ1-6, with D uncertain. CDR3 sequence reads: CASSGMGSYNSPLHF. The CDR3 DNA follows: TGTGCCAGCTCCGGGATGGGCTCCTATAATTCACCCCTCCACTTT.